This TCR beta chain is from a study of shared clonotypes between healthy human individuals. Libraries were prepared by immunoSEQ multiplex PCR; TCRdb keeps only in-frame clonotypes and omits some of them. There are around 2,000,000 clones in the sample; 85% to 95% occur only once, and 1.2% lies in the top ten. The germline CDR1 and CDR2 sequences are SGHNT and YYREEE (reference sequence). V gave up 7 bases and J gave up 2 bases, with 11 bases separating them. The length of the CDR3 is 13 residues. Naive CD8 cells, CD45RO-negative and positively selected for CCR7, excluded terminally differentiated effector memory CD45RA+ cells.

The chain recombines TRBV5-4 with TRBJ2-3; D ambiguous. The sequencing input was naive CD8+ T cells sorted from blood. This receptor was obtained from a man between 18 and 29 years old in good health. The CDR3 loop is CASGSTATDTQYF. In DNA form, the CDR3 reads TGTGCCAGCGGTTCCACGGCCACAGATACGCAGTATTTT.